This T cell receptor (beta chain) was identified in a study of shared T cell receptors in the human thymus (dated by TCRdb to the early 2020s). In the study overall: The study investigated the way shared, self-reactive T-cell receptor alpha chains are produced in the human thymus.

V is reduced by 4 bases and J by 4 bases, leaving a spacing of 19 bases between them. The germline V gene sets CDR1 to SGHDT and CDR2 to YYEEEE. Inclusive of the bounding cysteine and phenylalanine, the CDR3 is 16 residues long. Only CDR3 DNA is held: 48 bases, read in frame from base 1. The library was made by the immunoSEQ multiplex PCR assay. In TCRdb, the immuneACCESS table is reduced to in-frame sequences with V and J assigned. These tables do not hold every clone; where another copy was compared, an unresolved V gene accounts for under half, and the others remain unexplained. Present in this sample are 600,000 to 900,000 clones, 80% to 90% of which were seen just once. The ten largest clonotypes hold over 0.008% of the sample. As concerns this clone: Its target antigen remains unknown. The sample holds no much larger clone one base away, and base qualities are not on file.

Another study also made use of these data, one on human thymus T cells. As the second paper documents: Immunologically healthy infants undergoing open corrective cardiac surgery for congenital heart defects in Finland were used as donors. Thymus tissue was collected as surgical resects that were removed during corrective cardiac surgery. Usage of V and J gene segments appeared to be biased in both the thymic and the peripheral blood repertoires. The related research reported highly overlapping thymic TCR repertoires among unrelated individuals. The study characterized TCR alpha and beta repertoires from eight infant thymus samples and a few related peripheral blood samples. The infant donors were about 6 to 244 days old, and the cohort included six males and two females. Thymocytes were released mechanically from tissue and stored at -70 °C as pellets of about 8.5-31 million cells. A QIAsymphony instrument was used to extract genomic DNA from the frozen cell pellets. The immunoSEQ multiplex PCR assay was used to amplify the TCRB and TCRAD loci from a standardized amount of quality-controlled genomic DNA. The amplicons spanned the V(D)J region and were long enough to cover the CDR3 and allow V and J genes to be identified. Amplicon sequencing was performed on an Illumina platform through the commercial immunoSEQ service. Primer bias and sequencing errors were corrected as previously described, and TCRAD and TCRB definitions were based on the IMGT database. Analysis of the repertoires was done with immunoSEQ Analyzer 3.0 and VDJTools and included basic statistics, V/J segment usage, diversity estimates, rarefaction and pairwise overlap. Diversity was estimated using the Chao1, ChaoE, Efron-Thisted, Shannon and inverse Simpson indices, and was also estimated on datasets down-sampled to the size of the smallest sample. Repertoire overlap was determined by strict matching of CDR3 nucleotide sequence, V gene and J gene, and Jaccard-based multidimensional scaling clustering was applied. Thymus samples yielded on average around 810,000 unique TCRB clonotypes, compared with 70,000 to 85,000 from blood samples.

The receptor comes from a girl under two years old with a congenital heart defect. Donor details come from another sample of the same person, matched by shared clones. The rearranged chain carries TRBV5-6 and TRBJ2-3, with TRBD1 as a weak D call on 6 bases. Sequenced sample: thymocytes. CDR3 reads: CASSVPQGLRADTQYF. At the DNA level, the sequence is TGTGCCAGCAGCGTCCCACAGGGCCTACGGGCAGATACGCAGTATTTT.